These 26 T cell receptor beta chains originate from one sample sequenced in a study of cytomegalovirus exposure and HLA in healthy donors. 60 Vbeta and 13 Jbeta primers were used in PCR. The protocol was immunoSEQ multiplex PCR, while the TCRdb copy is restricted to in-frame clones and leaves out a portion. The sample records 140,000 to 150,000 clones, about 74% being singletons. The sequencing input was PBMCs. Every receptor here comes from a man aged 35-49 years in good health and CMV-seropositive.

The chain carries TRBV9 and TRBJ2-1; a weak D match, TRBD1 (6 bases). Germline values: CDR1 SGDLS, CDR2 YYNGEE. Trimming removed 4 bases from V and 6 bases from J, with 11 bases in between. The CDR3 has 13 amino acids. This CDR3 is CASSLRTANEQFF. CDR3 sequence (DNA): TGTGCCAGCAGCCTGCGGACAGCCAATGAGCAGTTCTTC.

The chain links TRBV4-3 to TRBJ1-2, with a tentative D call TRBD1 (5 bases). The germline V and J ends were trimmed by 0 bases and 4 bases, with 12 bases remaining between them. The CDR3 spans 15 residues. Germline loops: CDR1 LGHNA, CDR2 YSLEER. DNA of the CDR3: TGCGCCAGCAGCCAAGATTCAGGGATCGGCTATGGCTACACCTTC. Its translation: CASSQDSGIGYGYTF.

The DNA of the CDR3 is TGTGCCAGCTCTCTAAACAGCGGGAGCGGCTACAATGAGCAGTTCTTC. This translates into CASSLNSGSGYNEQFF. The V call is TRBV18, the J call TRBJ2-1; 8 nucleotides match TRBD2. With V trimmed by 6 bases and J by 3 bases, 10 bases remained unmatched. Germline V CDR1 and CDR2: KGHSH, LQKENI. This CDR3 contains 16 residues.

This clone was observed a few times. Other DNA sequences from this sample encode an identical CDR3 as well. In DNA, the CDR3 is TGTGCCAGCAGCTTGGGGGCGGGGAGCGAGCAGTACTTC. Amino acids: CASSLGAGSEQYF. This chain joins TRBV5-4 and TRBJ2-7; D may be TRBD2 (6 bases). Trimming pared 0 bases from V and 6 bases from J, leaving 10 bases between. This CDR3 contains 13 residues. Germline loops: CDR1 SGHNT, CDR2 YYREEE (reference sequence).

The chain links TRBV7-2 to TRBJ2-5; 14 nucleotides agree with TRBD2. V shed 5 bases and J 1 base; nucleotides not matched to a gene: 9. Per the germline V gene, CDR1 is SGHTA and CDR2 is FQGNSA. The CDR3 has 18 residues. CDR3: CASSDGTSGRGRQETQYF. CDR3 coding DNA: TGTGCCAGCAGCGATGGGACTAGCGGGAGAGGGCGCCAAGAGACCCAGTACTTC.

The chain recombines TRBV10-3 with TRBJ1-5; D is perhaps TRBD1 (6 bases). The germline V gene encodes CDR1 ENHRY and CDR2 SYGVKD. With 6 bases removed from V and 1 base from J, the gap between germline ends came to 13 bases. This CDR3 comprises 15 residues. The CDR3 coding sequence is TGTGCCATCAGCCGAAACAGGGAAAGCAATCAGCCCCAGCATTTT. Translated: CAISRNRESNQPQHF.

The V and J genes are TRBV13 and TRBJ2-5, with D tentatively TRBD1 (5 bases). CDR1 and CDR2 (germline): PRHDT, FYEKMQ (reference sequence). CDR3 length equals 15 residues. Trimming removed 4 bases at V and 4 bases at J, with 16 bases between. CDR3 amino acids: CASSYARLRGETQYF. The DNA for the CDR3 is TGTGCCAGCAGCTACGCAAGACTTAGGGGAGAGACCCAGTACTTC.

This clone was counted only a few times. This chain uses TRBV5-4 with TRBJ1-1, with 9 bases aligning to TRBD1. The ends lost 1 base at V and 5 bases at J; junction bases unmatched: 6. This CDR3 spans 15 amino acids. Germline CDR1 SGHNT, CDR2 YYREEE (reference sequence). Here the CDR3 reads CASSLSPGTGTEAFF. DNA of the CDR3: TGTGCCAGCAGCTTGAGTCCCGGGACAGGGACTGAAGCTTTCTTT.

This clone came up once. Here the CDR3 DNA reads TGTGCCAGCGGCAAAGTCGGGGGACAAGAGACCCAGTACTTC. Translation gives CASGKVGGQETQYF. V and J are TRBV5-6 and TRBJ2-5, with D perhaps TRBD2 (6 bases). Germline V CDR1 and CDR2: SGHDT, YYEEEE. The CDR3 consists of 14 residues. Trimming removed 7 bases from V and 2 bases from J, with 15 bases in between.

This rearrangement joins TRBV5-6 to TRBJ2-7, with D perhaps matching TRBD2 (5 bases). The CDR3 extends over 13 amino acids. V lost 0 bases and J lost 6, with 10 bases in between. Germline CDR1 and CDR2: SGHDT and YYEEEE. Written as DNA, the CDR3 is TGTGCCAGCAGCTTGGGGTCCGGGGTCGAGCAGTACTTC. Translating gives CASSLGSGVEQYF.

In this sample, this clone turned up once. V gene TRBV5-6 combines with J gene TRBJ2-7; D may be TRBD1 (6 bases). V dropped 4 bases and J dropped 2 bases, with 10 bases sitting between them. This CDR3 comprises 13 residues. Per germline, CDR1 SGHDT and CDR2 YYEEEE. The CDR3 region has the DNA TGTGCCAGCAGCCCGACAGGTACCTACGAGCAGTACTTC. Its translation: CASSPTGTYEQYF.

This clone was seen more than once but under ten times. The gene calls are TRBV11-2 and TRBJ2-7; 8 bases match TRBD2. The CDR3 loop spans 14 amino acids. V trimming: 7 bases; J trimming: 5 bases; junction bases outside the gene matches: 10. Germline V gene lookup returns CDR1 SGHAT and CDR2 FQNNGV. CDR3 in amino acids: CASTPLAEGHEQYF. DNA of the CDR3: TGTGCCAGCACCCCACTAGCGGAGGGGCACGAGCAGTACTTC.

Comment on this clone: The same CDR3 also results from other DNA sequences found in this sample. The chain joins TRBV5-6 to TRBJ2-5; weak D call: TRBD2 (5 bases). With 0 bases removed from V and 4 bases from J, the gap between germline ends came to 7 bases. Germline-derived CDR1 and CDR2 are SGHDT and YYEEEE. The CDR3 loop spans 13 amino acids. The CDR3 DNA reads TGTGCCAGCAGCTTGGCCGGGGTAGAGACCCAGTACTTC. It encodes CASSLAGVETQYF.

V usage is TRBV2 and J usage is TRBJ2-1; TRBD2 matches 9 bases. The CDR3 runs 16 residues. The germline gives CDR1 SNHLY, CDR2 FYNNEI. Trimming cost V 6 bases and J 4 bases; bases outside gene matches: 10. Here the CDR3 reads CASREGSSGNYNEQFF. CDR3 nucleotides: TGTGCCAGCAGGGAGGGGTCTAGCGGGAATTACAATGAGCAGTTCTTC.

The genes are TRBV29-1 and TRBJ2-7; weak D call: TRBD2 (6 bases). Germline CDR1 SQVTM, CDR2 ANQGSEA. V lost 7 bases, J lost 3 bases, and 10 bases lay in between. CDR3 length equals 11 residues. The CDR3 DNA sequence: TGCAGCGGGGGTAGCGGCTACGAGCAGTACTTC. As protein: CSGGSGYEQYF.

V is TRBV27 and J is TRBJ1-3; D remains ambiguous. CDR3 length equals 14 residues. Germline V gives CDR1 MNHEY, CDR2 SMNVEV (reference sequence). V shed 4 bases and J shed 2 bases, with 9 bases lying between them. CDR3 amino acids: CASSSLDTGNTIYF. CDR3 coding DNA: TGTGCCAGCAGTTCCCTCGACACTGGAAACACCATATATTTT.

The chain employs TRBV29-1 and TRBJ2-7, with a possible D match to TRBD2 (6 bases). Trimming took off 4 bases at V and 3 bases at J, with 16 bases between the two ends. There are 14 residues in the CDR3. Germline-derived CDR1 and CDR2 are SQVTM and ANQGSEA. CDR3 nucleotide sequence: TGCAGCGTTGGAAAGGGATCGGGGGTCTACGAGCAGTACTTC. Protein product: CSVGKGSGVYEQYF.

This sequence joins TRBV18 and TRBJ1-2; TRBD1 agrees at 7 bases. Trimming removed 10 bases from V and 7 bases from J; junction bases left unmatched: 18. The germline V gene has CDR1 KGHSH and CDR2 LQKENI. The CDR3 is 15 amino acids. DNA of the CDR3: TGTGCCACCCAAGATAACAGGGGCGATCGTTCTGGCTACACCTTC. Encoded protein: CATQDNRGDRSGYTF.

DNA of the CDR3: TGCGCCAGCTTCGGGGGGACAGGCCGGAACACTGAAGCTTTCTTT. Translation gives CASFGGTGRNTEAFF. This sequence joins TRBV5-1 and TRBJ1-1, with 8 bases matching TRBD1. V was pared by 7 bases and J by 1 base, with 9 bases of the junction left unmatched. CDR3 length: 15 residues. Germline V CDR1 and CDR2: SGHRS, YFSETQ.

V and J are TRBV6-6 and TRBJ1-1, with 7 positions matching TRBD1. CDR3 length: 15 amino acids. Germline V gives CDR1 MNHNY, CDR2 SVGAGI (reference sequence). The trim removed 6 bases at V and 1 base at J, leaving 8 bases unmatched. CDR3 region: CASSSHRGQNTEAFF. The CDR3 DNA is TGTGCCAGCAGCAGCCACAGGGGCCAGAACACTGAAGCTTTCTTT.

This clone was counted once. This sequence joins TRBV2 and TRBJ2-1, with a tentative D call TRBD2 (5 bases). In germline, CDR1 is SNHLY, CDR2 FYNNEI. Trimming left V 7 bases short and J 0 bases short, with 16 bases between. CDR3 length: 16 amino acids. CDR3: CASTQRAARSYNEQFF. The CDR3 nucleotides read TGTGCCAGCACCCAGAGGGCGGCCCGCTCCTACAATGAGCAGTTCTTC.

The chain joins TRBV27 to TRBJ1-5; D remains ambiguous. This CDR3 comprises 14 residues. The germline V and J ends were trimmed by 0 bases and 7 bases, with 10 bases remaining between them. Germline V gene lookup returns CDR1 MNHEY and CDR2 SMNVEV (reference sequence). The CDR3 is CASSLSRSRQPQHF. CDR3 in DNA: TGTGCCAGCAGTTTATCACGATCTAGACAGCCCCAGCATTTT.

CDR3 residues: CASSQFESVETQYF. Here the CDR3 DNA reads TGTGCCAGCAGCCAATTTGAGTCCGTGGAGACCCAGTACTTC. V gene TRBV16 combines with J gene TRBJ2-5; D unresolved. V lost 1 base and J lost 5, with 11 bases in between. Germline CDR1 KGHSY, CDR2 FQNENV. The CDR3 sequence is 14 residues long.

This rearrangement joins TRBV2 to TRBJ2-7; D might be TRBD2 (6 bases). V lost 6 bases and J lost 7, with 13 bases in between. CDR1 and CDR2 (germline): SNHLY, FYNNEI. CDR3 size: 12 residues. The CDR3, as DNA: TGTGCCAGCAGCGTGCCTGGAGGGGAGCAGTACTTC. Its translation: CASSVPGGEQYF.

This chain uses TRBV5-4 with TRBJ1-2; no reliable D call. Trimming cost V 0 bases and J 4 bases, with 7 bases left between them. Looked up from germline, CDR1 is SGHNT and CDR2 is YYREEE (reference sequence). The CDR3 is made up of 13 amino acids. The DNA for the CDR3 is TGTGCCAGCAGCTTGGAGCCCTTCTATGGCTACACCTTC. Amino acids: CASSLEPFYGYTF.

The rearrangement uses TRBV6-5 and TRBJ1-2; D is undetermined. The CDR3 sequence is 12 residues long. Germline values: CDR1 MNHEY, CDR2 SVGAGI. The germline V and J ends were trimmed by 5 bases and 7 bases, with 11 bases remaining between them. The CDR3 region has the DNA TGTGCCAGCAGTGAAGCTGCCTTTGGCTACACCTTC. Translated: CASSEAAFGYTF.